What follows are 2 T cell receptor beta chains derived from one specimen sequenced in a study of T cell responses to AZD1222 COVID-19 vaccine. This table comes from immunoSEQ multiplex PCR, and its TCRdb copy is limited to in-frame clones, with some not included. The data show about 150,000 clones, with approximately 94% seen just once and 9.1% held by the top ten. The sample consisted of peripheral blood, taken on day 0 of AZD1222 vaccination. The origin of the receptors is an adult in good health.

This chain uses TRBV7-2 with TRBJ2-5; 11 bases align to TRBD2. This CDR3 region has 16 residues. Germline assignment: CDR1 SGHTA and CDR2 FQGNSA. The V segment lost 5 bases and the J segment 6 bases; nucleotides outside the gene matches: 11. The CDR3 loop is CASSHDGLAGLKTQYF. Here the CDR3 DNA reads TGTGCCAGCAGCCACGACGGACTAGCGGGTCTAAAGACCCAGTACTTC.

The gene calls are TRBV11-3 and TRBJ2-7; 8 positions match TRBD1. Germline-derived CDR1 and CDR2 are SGHNT and YENEEA. The CDR3 has 11 amino acids. After removal of 5 bases from V and 6 bases from J, the junction contained 0 bases not matched to a gene. CDR3 sequence: CASSQGAEQYF. The CDR3 DNA is TGTGCCAGCAGCCAGGGGGCCGAGCAGTACTTC.